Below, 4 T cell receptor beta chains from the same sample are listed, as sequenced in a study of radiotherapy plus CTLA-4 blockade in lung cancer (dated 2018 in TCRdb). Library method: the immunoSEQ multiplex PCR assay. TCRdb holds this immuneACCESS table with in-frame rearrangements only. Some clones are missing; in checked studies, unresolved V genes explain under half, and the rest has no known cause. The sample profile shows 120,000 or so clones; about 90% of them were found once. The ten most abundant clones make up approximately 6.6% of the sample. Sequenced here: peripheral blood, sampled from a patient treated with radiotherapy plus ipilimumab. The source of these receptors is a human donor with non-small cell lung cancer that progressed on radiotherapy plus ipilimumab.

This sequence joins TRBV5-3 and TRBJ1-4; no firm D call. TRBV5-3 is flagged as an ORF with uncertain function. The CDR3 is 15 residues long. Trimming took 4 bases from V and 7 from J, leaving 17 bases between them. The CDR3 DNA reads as TGTGCCAGAAGCCTCCCGGGAAGGCAGAGTGAAAAACTGTTTTTT. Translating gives CARSLPGRQSEKLFF.

CDR3 region: CASRDRSGGRSEAFF. The CDR3 DNA reads as TGTGCCAGCAGGGACCGGTCGGGAGGGCGCTCTGAAGCTTTCTTT. The chain couples TRBV7-8 to TRBJ1-1; D call uncertain. The CDR3 covers 15 residues. V was clipped by 6 bases and J by 6 bases, with 20 bases between them. CDR1 is SGHVS and CDR2 is FQNEAQ in the germline V gene. The full variable domain, rest sourced from reference TRBV7-8 and TRBJ1-1, is GAGVSQSPRYKVAKRGQDVALRCDPISGHVSLFWYQQALGQGPEFLTYFQNEAQLDKSGLPSDRFFAERPEGSVSTLKIQRTQQEDSAVYLCASRDRSGGRSEAFFGQGTRLTVV.

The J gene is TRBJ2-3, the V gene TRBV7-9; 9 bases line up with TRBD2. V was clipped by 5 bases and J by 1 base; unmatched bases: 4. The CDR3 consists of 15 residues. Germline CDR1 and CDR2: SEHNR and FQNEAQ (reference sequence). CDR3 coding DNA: TGTGCCAGCAGCCCGAAGCGGGAGGGCACAGATACGCAGTATTTT. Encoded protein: CASSPKREGTDTQYF.

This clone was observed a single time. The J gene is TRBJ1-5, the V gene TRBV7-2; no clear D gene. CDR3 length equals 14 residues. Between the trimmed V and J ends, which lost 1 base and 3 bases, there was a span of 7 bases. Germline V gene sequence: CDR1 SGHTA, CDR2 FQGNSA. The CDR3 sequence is CASSLDRYNQPQHF. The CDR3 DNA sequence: TGTGCCAGCAGCTTAGACAGATACAATCAGCCCCAGCATTTT.